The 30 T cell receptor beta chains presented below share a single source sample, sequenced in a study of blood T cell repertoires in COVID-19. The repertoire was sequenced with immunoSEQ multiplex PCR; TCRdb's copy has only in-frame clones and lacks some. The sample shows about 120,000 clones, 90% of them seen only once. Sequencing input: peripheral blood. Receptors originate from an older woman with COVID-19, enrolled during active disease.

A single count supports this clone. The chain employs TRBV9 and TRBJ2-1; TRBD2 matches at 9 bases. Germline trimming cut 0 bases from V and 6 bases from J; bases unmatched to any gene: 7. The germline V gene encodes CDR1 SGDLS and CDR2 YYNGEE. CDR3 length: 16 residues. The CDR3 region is CASSVGGGGAVNEQFF. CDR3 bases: TGTGCCAGCAGCGTAGGAGGCGGGGGGGCGGTCAATGAGCAGTTCTTC.

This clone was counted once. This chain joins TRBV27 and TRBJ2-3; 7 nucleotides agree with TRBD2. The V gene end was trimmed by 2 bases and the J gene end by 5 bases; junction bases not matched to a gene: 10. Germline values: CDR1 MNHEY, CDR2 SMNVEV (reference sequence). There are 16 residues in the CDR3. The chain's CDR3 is CASSLGEGVLEDTQYF. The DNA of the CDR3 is TGTGCCAGCAGTTTAGGGGAGGGCGTATTAGAAGATACGCAGTATTTT.

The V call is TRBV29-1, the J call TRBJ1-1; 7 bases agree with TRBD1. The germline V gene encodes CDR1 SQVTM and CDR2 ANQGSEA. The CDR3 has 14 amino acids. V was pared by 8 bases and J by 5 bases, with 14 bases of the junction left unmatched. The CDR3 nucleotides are TGCAGCCTATTCCGACAGGGTGATCGAACTGAAGCTTTCTTT. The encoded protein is CSLFRQGDRTEAFF.

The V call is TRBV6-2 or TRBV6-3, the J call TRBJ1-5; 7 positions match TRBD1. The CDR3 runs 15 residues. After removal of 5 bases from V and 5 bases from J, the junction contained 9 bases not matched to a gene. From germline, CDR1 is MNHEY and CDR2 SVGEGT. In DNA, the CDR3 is TGTGCCAGCAGTACCCGGACAGGAATCGATCAGCCCCAGCATTTT. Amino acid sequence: CASSTRTGIDQPQHF.

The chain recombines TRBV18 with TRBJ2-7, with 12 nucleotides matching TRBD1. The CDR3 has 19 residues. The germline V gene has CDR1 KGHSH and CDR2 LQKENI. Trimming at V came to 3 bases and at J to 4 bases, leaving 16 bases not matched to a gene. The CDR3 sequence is CASSPSGTGGGPEHYEQYF. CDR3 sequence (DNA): TGTGCCAGCTCACCCTCGGGGACAGGGGGCGGACCCGAACATTACGAGCAGTACTTC.

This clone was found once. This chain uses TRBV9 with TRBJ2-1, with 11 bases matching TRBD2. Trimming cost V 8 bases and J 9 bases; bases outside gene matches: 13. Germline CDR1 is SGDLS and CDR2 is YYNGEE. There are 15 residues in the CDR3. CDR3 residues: CASGYSGGASGEQFF. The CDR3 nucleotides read TGTGCCAGTGGGTATAGCGGGGGGGCCTCGGGTGAGCAGTTCTTC.

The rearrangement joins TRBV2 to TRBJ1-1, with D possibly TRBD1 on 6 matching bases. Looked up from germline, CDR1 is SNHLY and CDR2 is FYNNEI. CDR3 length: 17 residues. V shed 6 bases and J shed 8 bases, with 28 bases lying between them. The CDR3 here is CASRKKGGPGGPTEAFF. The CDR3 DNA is TGTGCCAGCAGGAAAAAAGGGGGTCCGGGGGGTCCAACCGAAGCTTTCTTT. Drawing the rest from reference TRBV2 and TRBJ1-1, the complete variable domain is EPEVTQTPSHQVTQMGQEVILRCVPISNHLYFYWYRQILGQKVEFLVSFYNNEISEKSEIFDDQFSVERPDGSNFTLKIRSTKLEDSAMYFCASRKKGGPGGPTEAFFGQGTRLTVV.

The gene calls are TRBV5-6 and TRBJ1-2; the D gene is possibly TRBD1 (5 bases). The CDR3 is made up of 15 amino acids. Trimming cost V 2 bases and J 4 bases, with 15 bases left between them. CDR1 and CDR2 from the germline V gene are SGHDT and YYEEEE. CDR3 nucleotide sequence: TGTGCCAGCAGCTTTAGGGGAGGGAAGAGCTATGGCTACACCTTC. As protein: CASSFRGGKSYGYTF. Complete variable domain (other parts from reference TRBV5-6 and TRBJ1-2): DAGVTQSPTHLIKTRGQQVTLRCSPKSGHDTVSWYQQALGQGPQFIFQYYEEEERQRGNFPDRFSGHQFPNYSSELNVNALLLGDSALYLCASSFRGGKSYGYTFGSGTRLTVV.

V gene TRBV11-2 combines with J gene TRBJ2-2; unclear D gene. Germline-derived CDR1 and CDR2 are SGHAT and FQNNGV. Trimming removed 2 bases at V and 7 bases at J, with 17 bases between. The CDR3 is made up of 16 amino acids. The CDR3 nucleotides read TGTGCCAGCAGCTTAAATTTTGCGTCGACTGGCGGGGAGCTGTTTTTT. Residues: CASSLNFASTGGELFF. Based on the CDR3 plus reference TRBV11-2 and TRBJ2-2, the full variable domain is EAGVAQSPRYKIIEKRQSVAFWCNPISGHATLYWYQQILGQGPKLLIQFQNNGVVDDSQLPKDRFSAERLKGVDSTLKIQPAKLEDSAVYLCASSLNFASTGGELFFGEGSRLTVL.

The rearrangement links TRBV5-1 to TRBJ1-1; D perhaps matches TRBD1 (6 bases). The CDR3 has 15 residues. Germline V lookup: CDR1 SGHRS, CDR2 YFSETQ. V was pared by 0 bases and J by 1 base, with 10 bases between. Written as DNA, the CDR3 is TGCGCCAGCAGCTTGGCCCAGGGGTCGAACACTGAAGCTTTCTTT. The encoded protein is CASSLAQGSNTEAFF.

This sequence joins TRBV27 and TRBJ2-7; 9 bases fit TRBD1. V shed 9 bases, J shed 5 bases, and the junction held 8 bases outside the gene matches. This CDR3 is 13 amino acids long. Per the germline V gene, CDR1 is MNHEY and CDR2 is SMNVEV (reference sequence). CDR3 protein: CARRTGEANEQYF. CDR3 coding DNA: TGTGCCAGGAGGACAGGGGAGGCGAACGAGCAGTACTTC.

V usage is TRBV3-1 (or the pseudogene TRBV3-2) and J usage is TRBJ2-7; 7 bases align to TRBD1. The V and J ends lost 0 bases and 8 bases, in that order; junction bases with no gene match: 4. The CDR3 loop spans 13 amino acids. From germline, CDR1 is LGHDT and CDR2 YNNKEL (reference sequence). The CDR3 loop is CASSQDNRGQQYF. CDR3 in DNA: TGTGCCAGCAGCCAAGATAACAGGGGTCAGCAGTACTTC.

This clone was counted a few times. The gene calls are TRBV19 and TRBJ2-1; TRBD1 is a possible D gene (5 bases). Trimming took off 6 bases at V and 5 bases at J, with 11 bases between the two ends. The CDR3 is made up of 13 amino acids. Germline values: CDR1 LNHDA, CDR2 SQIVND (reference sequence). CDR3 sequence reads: CASSLGANNEQFF. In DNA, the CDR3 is TGTGCCAGTAGCCTAGGGGCGAACAATGAGCAGTTCTTC.

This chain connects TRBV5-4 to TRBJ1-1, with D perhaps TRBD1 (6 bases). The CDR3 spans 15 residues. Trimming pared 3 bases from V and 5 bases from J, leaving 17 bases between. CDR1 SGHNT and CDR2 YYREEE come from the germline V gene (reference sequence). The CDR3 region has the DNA TGTGCCAGCAGCTGGACCGGGACAAGAAGAACTGAAGCTTTCTTT. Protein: CASSWTGTRRTEAFF.

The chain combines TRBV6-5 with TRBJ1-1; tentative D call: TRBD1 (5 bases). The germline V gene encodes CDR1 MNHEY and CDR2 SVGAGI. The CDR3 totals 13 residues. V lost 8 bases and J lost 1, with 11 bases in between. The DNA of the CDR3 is TGTGCCAGCCTCCCCGGGGGGAACACTGAAGCTTTCTTT. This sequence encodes CASLPGGNTEAFF.

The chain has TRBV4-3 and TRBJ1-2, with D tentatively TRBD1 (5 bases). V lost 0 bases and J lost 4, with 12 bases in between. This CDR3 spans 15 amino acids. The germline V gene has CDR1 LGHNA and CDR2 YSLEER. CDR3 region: CASSQDSQGSYGYTF. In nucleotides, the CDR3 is TGCGCCAGCAGCCAAGATAGCCAGGGAAGCTATGGCTACACCTTC.

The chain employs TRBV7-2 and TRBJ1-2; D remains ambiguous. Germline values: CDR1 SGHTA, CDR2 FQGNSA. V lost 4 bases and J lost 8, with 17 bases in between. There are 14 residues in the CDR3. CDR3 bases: TGTGCCAGCAGCTCTTATTGGCCTGAGGGCGGCTACACCTTC. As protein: CASSSYWPEGGYTF.

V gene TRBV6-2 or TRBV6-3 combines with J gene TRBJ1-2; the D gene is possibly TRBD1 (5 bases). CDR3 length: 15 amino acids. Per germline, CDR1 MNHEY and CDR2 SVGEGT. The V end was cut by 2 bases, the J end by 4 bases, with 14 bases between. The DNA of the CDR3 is TGTGCCAGCAGTTACCCAGGGAACGGAATCTATGGCTACACCTTC. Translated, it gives CASSYPGNGIYGYTF.

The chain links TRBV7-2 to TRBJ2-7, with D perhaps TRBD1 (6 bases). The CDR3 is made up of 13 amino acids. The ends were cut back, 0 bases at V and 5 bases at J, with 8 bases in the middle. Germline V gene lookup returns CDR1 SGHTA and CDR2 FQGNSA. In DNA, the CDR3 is TGTGCCAGCAGCTTAGCCGGGACAAACGAGCAGTACTTC. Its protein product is CASSLAGTNEQYF. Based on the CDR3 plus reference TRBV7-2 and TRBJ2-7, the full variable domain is GAGVSQSPSNKVTEKGKDVELRCDPISGHTALYWYRQSLGQGLEFLIYFQGNSAPDKSGLPSDRFSAERTGGSVSTLTIQRTQQEDSAVYLCASSLAGTNEQYFGPGTRLTVT.

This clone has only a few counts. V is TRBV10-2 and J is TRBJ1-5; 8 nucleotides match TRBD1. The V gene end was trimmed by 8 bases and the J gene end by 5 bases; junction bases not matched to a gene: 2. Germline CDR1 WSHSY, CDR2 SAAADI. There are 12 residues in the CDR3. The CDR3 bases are TGCGCCAGCGCGGGACAGGATCAGCCCCAGCATTTT. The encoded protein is CASAGQDQPQHF.

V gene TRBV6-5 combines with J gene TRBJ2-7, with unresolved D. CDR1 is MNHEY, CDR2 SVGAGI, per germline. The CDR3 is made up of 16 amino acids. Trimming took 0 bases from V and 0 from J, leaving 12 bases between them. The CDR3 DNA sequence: TGTGCCAGCAGTTACTCGCGTTCCATTCCCTCCTACGAGCAGTACTTC. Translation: CASSYSRSIPSYEQYF.

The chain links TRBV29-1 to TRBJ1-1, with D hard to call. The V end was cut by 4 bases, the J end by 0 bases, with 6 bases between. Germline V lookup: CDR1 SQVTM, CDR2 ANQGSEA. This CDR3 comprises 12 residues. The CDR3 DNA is TGCAGCGTTGTTTACTTGAACACTGAAGCTTTCTTT. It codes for CSVVYLNTEAFF.

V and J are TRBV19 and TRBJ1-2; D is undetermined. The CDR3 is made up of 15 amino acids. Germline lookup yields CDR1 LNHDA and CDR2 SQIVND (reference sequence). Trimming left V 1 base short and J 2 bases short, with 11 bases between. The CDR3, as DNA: TGTGCCAGTAGTATAGGTGGGCCGATCAACTATGGCTACACCTTC. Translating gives CASSIGGPINYGYTF.

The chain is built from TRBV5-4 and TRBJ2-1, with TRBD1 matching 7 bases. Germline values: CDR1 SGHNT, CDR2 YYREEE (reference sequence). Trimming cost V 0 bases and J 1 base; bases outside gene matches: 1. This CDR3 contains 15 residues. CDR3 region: CASSLDRGSYNEQFF. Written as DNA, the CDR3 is TGTGCCAGCAGCTTGGACAGGGGATCCTACAATGAGCAGTTCTTC.

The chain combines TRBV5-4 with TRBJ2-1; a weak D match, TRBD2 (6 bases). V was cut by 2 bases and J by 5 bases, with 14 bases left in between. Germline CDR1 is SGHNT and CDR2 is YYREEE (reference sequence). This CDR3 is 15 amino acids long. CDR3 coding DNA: TGTGCCAGCAGCTTTGGAGGGGTCCAGAACAATGAGCAGTTCTTC. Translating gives CASSFGGVQNNEQFF. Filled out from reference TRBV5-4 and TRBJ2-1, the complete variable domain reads ETGVTQSPTHLIKTRGQQVTLRCSSQSGHNTVSWYQQALGQGPQFIFQYYREEENGRGNFPPRFSGLQFPNYSSELNVNALELDDSALYLCASSFGGVQNNEQFFGPGTRLTVL.

The CDR3 DNA reads as TGTGCCACCAGCAGAGATATCCAGGGGAGTTATGAAAAACTGTTTTTT. Its translation: CATSRDIQGSYEKLFF. This chain joins TRBV15 and TRBJ1-4, with a possible D match to TRBD1 (6 bases). Trimming pared 0 bases from V and 6 bases from J, leaving 14 bases between. This CDR3 is 16 amino acids long. CDR1 LNHNV and CDR2 YYDKDF come from the germline V gene (reference sequence).

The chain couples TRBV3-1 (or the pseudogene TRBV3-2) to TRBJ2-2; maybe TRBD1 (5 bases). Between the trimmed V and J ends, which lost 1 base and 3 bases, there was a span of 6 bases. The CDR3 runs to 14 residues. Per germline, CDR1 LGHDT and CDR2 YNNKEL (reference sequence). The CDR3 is CASSQVRDTGELFF. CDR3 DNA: TGTGCCAGCAGCCAAGTCAGGGACACCGGGGAGCTGTTTTTT.

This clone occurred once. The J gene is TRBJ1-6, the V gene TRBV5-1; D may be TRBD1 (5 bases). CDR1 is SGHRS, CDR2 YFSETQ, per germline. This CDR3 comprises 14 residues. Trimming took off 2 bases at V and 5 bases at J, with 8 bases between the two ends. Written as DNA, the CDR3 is TGCGCCAGCAGCTTCCGGACAAATAATTCACCCCTCCACTTT. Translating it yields CASSFRTNNSPLHF. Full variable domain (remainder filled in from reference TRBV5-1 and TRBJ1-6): KAGVTQTPRYLIKTRGQQVTLSCSPISGHRSVSWYQQTPGQGLQFLFEYFSETQRNKGNFPGRFSGRQFSNSRSEMNVSTLELGDSALYLCASSFRTNNSPLHFGNGTRLTVT.

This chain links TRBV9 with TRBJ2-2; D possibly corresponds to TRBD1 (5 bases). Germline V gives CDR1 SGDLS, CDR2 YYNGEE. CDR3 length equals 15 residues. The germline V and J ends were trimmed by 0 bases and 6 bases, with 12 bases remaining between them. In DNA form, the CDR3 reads TGTGCCAGCAGCGTAGAAGGCAGGGTGGCCGGGGAGCTGTTTTTT. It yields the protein CASSVEGRVAGELFF.

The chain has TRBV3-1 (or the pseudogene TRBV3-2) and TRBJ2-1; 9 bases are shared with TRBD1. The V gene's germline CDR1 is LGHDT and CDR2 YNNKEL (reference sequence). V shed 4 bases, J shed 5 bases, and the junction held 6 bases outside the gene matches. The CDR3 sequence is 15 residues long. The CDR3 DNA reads TGTGCCAGCAGCCCTCGGACAGGGGAGGACAATGAGCAGTTCTTC. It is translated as CASSPRTGEDNEQFF.